Sequencing of this T cell receptor beta chain was carried out in a study of cytomegalovirus exposure and HLA in healthy donors. Overall study findings and caveats: The study flagged about 150 TCR beta chains as cytomegalovirus-associated.

As concerns this clone: Its antigen is not identified.

PCR was performed using 60 Vbeta and 13 Jbeta primers. Data came from immunoSEQ multiplex PCR; TCRdb stores just in-frame clones and leaves some out. The table shows around 20,000 clones, with about 84% occurring only once. Sequencing was carried out using PBMCs. The clonotype comes from a human donor in good health.

This chain's CDR3 is CASSLGGGSRELFF. DNA for the CDR3: TGTGCCAGCAGCTTAGGCGGAGGTAGCAGGGAGCTGTTTTTT. This chain uses TRBV13 with TRBJ2-2; maybe TRBD2 (5 bases). Germline assignment: CDR1 PRHDT and CDR2 FYEKMQ (reference sequence). CDR3 length equals 14 residues. V was shortened by 0 bases and J by 9 bases, with 11 bases between the two germline ends.